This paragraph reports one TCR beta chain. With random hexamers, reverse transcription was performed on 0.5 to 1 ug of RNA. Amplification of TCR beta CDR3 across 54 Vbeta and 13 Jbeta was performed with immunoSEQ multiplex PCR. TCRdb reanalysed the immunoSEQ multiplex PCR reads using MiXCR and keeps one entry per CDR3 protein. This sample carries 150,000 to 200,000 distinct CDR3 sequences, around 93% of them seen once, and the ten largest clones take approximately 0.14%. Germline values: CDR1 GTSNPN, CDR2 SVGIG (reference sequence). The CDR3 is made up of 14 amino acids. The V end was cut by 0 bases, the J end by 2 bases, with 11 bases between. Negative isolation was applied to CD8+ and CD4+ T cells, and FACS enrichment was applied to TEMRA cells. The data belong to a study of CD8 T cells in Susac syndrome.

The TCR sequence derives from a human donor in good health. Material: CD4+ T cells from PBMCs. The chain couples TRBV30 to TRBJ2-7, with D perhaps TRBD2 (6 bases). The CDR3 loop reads CAWSVKAGTYEQYF. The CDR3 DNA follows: TGTGCCTGGAGTGTAAAGGCGGGGACCTACGAGCAGTACTTC.